A selection of T cell receptor beta chains follows, all from one sample in a study of T cells in Graves' hyperthyroidism and ophthalmopathy. TCRdb re-derived calls from the multiplex PCR reads in MiXCR, one entry per CDR3 protein. This sample has about 380,000 distinct CDR3 sequences, with approximately 17% found just once. Sequenced material: blood. These receptors were taken from a man between 18 and 35 years old with Graves' ophthalmopathy. Both conserved end residues are part of each CDR3. The D gene is left open where the match is weak. Rows give clone size only sometimes, using once, few, many, or a class for an expanded clone.

many | TRBJ2-7 | TRBV27 | - | CASSFLGRRLYEQYF | TGTGCCAGCAGTTTTCTCGGAAGGCGATTATACGAGCAGTACTTC
many | TRBJ2-3 | TRBV7-9 | TRBD2 | CASSFLAGGADTQYF | TGTGCCAGCAGCTTTCTAGCGGGGGGCGCCGATACGCAGTATTTT
- | TRBJ2-5 | TRBV19 | - | CASSNAGTETQYF | TGTGCCAGTAGTAATGCAGGGACAGAGACCCAGTACTTC
many | TRBJ1-1 | TRBV6-1 | - | CATSLEEANTEAFF | TGTGCCACCTCTCTGGAGGAGGCGAACACTGAAGCTTTCTTT
- | TRBJ2-2 | TRBV5-1 | TRBD1 | CASSLGSGGFGELFF | TGCGCCAGCAGCTTGGGGTCAGGGGGCTTCGGGGAGCTGTTTTTT
- | TRBJ2-1 | TRBV28 | TRBD2 | CASSFRTSGGLEQFF | TGTGCCAGCAGTTTCCGGACTAGCGGGGGGCTTGAGCAGTTCTTC
many | TRBJ2-7 | TRBV28 | - | CASSYRLSYEQYF | TGTGCCAGCAGTTATAGATTATCCTACGAGCAGTACTTC
many | TRBJ1-2 | TRBV6-6 | - | CASSYGLAYGYTF | TGTGCCAGCAGTTACGGACTAGCCTATGGCTACACCTTC
- | TRBJ1-5 | TRBV12-3/TRBV12-4 | - | CASSLHSTVNQPQHF | TGTGCCAGCAGTTTACACAGCACAGTGAATCAGCCCCAGCATTTT
many | TRBJ1-1 | TRBV20-1 | - | CSADTRTEAFF | TGCAGTGCTGATACTCGTACTGAAGCTTTCTTT
few | TRBJ1-2 | TRBV27 | - | CATSGSPWGDYGYTF | TGTGCCACCTCCGGGTCTCCTTGGGGGGACTATGGCTACACCTTC
many | TRBJ2-7 | TRBV24-1 | TRBD1 | CATSGKPGTGEYYEQYF | TGTGCCACCAGTGGTAAACCGGGGACAGGTGAATACTACGAGCAGTACTTC
few | TRBJ1-1 | TRBV20-1 | - | CSARDGGEVYTEAFF | TGCAGTGCTAGAGATGGGGGGGAGGTGTACACTGAAGCTTTCTTT
few | TRBJ1-1 | TRBV29-1 | - | CSLGPNTEAFF | TGCAGCTTGGGACCGAACACTGAAGCTTTCTTT
many | TRBJ1-3 | TRBV3-1 | - | CASSQDLELNTIYF | TGTGCCAGCAGCCAAGACCTCGAATTAAACACCATATATTTT
many | TRBJ2-7 | TRBV6-1 | - | CASSDLLREQYF | TGTGCCAGCAGTGACCTCTTGAGGGAGCAGTACTTC
many | TRBJ2-7 | TRBV27 | TRBD1 | CASSPGQLFSSYEQYF | TGTGCCAGCAGTCCGGGACAGCTCTTCAGCTCCTACGAGCAGTACTTC
many | TRBJ1-5 | TRBV6-1 | TRBD1 | CASIELGQGANQPQHF | TGTGCCAGCATCGAACTCGGACAGGGGGCGAATCAGCCCCAGCATTTT
many | TRBJ1-1 | TRBV6-1 | TRBD1 | CASPGGTGQGNTEAFF | TGTGCCAGTCCAGGAGGGACAGGCCAGGGGAACACTGAAGCTTTCTTT
- | TRBJ1-5 | TRBV18 | - | CASSEMEGSNQPQHF | TGTGCCAGCTCCGAAATGGAGGGTAGCAATCAGCCCCAGCATTTT
- | TRBJ2-3 | TRBV5-1 | TRBD2 | CASRRLAGAADTQYF | TGCGCCAGCAGGCGACTAGCGGGAGCAGCAGATACGCAGTATTTT
- | TRBJ2-5 | TRBV27 | TRBD1 | CASSLRRRQGGETQYF | TGTGCCAGCAGTTTAAGGCGGCGACAGGGGGGGGAGACCCAGTACTTC
many | TRBJ2-3 | TRBV4-1 | TRBD1 | CASSPQQGRADTQYF | TGCGCCAGCAGCCCTCAACAGGGGCGGGCAGATACGCAGTATTTT
- | TRBJ1-3 | TRBV6-1 | - | CASSTTRRGGLNTIYF | TGTGCCAGCAGTACAACCCGGAGGGGGGGCTTAAACACCATATATTTT
many | TRBJ2-1 | TRBV12-3/TRBV12-4 | - | CASSFANEQFF | TGTGCCAGCAGTTTCGCGAATGAGCAGTTCTTC
few | TRBJ1-5 | TRBV7-8 | - | CASSLDFQPQHF | TGTGCCAGCAGCTTAGATTTTCAGCCCCAGCATTTT
many | TRBJ1-5 | TRBV13 | - | CASSYGRSNQPQHF | TGTGCCAGCAGCTACGGACGGAGCAATCAGCCCCAGCATTTT
many | TRBJ1-6 | TRBV3-1 | - | CASSQGDTNSPLHF | TGTGCCAGCAGCCAAGGGGACACTAATTCACCCCTCCACTTT
- | TRBJ2-7 | TRBV6-1 | - | CASRPTGNHEQYF | TGTGCCAGCAGACCCACAGGGAACCACGAGCAGTACTTC
few | TRBJ2-3 | TRBV10-1 | - | CASSPGHLNTDTQYF | TGCGCCAGCAGCCCCGGACACCTAAACACAGATACGCAGTATTTT
many | TRBJ2-1 | TRBV2 | TRBD2 | CASSAFSGGERGHEQFF | TGTGCCAGCAGTGCGTTTAGCGGGGGGGAGAGGGGGCATGAGCAGTTCTTC
many | TRBJ1-6 | TRBV28 | TRBD1 | CASSLNPRTGNSPLHF | TGTGCCAGCAGTCTGAACCCCCGGACAGGGAATTCACCCCTCCACTTT
- | TRBJ2-6 | TRBV6-1 | - | CASIQMRELLSGANVLTF | TGTGCCAGCATACAAATGAGGGAGCTCCTCTCTGGGGCCAACGTCCTGACTTTC
- | TRBJ2-7 | TRBV5-5 | TRBD1 | CASSATGSGEQYF | TGTGCCAGCAGCGCGACAGGGTCAGGGGAGCAGTACTTC
many | TRBJ1-2 | TRBV6-2/TRBV6-3 | - | CASSTGTSGNYGYTF | TGTGCCAGCAGTACAGGGACGAGCGGCAACTATGGCTACACCTTC
many | TRBJ1-1 | TRBV6-1 | - | CASRMGGKAFF | TGTGCCAGCCGCATGGGGGGCAAAGCTTTCTTT
many | TRBJ1-2 | TRBV6-1 | - | CASSEWGDYGYTF | TGTGCCAGCAGTGAGTGGGGGGATTATGGCTACACCTTC
- | TRBJ2-3 | TRBV7-6 | TRBD1 | CASSGARDRGPFTQYF | TGTGCCAGCAGCGGAGCGAGGGACAGGGGCCCTTTTACGCAGTATTTT
- | TRBJ2-7 | TRBV7-9 | - | CTSSLDEGRYEQYF | TGTACCAGCAGCTTAGACGAGGGGCGGTACGAGCAGTACTTC
many | TRBJ1-1 | TRBV9 | TRBD1 | CASSVDGLKDRANTEAFF | TGTGCCAGCAGCGTAGACGGGCTGAAGGACAGGGCGAACACTGAAGCTTTCTTT
few | TRBJ1-2 | TRBV11-2 | TRBD1 | CASSSLAGGTGGHYGYTF | TGTGCCAGCAGCTCTCTAGCCGGGGGGACAGGGGGGCACTATGGCTACACCTTC
few | TRBJ1-2 | TRBV4-1 | TRBD1 | CASSQPGQDRYGYTF | TGCGCCAGCAGCCAACCGGGACAGGATAGGTATGGCTACACCTTC
many | TRBJ2-2 | TRBV12-3/TRBV12-4 | - | CASVPINTGELFF | TGTGCCAGCGTGCCCATTAACACCGGGGAGCTGTTTTTT
many | TRBJ1-1 | TRBV20-1 | - | CSAGKAGVNTEAFF | TGCAGTGCAGGGAAGGCAGGGGTGAACACTGAAGCTTTCTTT
many | TRBJ2-1 | TRBV28 | - | CASSSSAGFSYNEQFF | TGTGCCAGCAGTTCATCGGCAGGGTTTTCCTACAATGAGCAGTTCTTC
few | TRBJ1-4 | TRBV6-2/TRBV6-3 | - | CASSSQGTTNEKLFF | TGTGCCAGCAGTTCACAGGGAACAACTAATGAAAAACTGTTTTTT
many | TRBJ2-1 | TRBV12-3/TRBV12-4 | TRBD2 | CASSSPGLFHNEQFF | TGTGCCAGCAGTTCACCGGGACTATTTCACAATGAGCAGTTCTTC
many | TRBJ2-7 | TRBV7-2 | TRBD1 | CASSLGTGVPYEQYF | TGTGCCAGCAGCTTAGGGACAGGGGTTCCCTACGAGCAGTACTTC
few | TRBJ2-1 | TRBV4-1 | TRBD1 | CASSQEGQGNNEQFF | TGCGCCAGCAGCCAAGAGGGACAGGGGAACAATGAGCAGTTCTTC
few | TRBJ2-5 | TRBV20-1 | TRBD2 | CSASHFGLAGGQGGQETQYF | TGCAGTGCCTCCCATTTCGGACTAGCGGGGGGGCAGGGAGGCCAAGAGACCCAGTACTTC